The TCR beta chain described here comes from a study of cytomegalovirus exposure and HLA in healthy donors. This CDR3 contains 14 residues. CDR1 is LNHDA, CDR2 SQIVND, per germline (reference sequence). The germline V and J ends were trimmed by 6 bases and 4 bases, with 13 bases remaining between them. Notes on the study in general: Cytomegalovirus status, reportedly, was diagnosed with high specificity and sensitivity by the classifier. The study labeled approximately 150 TCR beta chains cytomegalovirus-associated. Generally TCR sequences proved uncommon, though certain public TCRs appeared in numerous donors.

Every donor was a healthy person donating bone marrow. PCR used 60 Vbeta primers and 13 Jbeta primers. TCRdb's table, derived via immunoSEQ multiplex PCR, lists solely in-frame clones and lacks some. The sample includes roughly 120,000 clones, less than 70% of them seen just once. About this clone: Its antigen is not identified.

The sequencing input was PBMCs. The TCR sequence derives from a woman between 65 and 79 years old in good health and CMV-seropositive. This chain links TRBV19 with TRBJ1-5; D may be TRBD1 (5 bases). The CDR3 is CASSQWGGNQPQHF. The CDR3, as DNA: TGTGCCAGTAGCCAGTGGGGGGGGAATCAGCCCCAGCATTTT.